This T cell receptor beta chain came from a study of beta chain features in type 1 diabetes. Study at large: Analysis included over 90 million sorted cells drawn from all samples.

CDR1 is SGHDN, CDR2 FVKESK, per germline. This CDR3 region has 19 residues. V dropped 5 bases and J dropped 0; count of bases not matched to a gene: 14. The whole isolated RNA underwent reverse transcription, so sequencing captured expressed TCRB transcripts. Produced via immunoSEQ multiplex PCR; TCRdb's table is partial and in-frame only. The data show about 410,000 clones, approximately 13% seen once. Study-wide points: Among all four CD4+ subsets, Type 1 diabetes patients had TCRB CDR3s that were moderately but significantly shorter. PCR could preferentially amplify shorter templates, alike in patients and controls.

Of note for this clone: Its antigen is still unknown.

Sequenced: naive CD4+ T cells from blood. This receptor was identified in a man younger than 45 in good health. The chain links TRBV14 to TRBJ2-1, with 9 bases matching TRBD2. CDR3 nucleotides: TGTGCCAGCAGCTCCGAGCTGGGAGCGGGAGGCACCTCCTACAATGAGCAGTTCTTC. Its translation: CASSSELGAGGTSYNEQFF.